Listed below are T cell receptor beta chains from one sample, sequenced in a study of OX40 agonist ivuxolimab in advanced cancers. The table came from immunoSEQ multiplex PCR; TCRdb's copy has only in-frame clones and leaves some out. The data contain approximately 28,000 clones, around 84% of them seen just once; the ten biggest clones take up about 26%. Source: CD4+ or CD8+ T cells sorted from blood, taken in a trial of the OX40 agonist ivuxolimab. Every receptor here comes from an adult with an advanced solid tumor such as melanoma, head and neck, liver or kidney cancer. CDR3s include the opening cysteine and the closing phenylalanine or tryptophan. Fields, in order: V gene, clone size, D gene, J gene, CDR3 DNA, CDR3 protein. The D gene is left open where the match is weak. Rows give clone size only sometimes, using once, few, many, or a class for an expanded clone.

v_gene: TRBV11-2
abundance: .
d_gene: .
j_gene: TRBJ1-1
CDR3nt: TGTGCCAGCGGGGGCACTGAAGCTTTCTTT
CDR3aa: CASGGTEAFF

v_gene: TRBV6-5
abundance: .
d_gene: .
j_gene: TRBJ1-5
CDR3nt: TGTGCCAGCAGTTACTCGGCAGGGACGAGCAATCAGCCCCAGCATTTT
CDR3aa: CASSYSAGTSNQPQHF

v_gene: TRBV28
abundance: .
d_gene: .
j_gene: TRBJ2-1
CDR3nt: TGTGCCAGCAGTTTGGGGGGCAGGAGCGGGAATGAGCAGTTCTTC
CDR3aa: CASSLGGRSGNEQFF

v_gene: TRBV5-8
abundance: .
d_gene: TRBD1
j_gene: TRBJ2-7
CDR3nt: TGTGCCAGCAGCTTGGGGGACAGGGAGGCGAACGAGCAGTACTTC
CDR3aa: CASSLGDREANEQYF

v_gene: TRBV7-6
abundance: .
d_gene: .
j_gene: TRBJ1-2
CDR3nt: TGTGCCAGCAGCGCAACAGGGTTCTATGGCTACACCTTC
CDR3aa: CASSATGFYGYTF

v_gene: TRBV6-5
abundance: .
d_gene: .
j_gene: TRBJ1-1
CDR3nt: TGTGCCAGCGGATCTGGCACTGAAGCTTTCTTT
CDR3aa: CASGSGTEAFF

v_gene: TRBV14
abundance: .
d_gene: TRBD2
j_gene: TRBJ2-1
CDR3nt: TGTGCCAGCAGCCAACAACCGGCTTTTTCACTAGCGGATTACAATGAGCAGTTCTTC
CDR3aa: CASSQQPAFSLADYNEQFF

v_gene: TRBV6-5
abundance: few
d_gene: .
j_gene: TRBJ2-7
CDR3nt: TGTGCCAGCAGTTACCCCCCTCCCTACGAGCAGTACTTC
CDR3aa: CASSYPPPYEQYF

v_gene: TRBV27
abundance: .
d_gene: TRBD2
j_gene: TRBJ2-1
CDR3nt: TGTGCCAGCAGTTTATATTTAGGACTAGCGGGAGGGAATGAGCAGTTCTTC
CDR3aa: CASSLYLGLAGGNEQFF

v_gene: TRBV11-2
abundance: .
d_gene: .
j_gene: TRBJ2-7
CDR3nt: TGTGCCAGCAGCCCCGCCTACGAGCAGTACTTC
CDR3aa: CASSPAYEQYF

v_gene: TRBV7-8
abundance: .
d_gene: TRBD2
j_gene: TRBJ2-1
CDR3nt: TGTGCCAGCAGCCCTCGGACTAGCGGGAGTCAGGACAATGAGCAGTTCTTC
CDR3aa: CASSPRTSGSQDNEQFF

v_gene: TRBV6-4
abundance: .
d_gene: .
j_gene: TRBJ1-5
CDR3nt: TGTGCCAGCAGTGAGGTGAGGGGTCAGCCCCAGCATTTT
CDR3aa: CASSEVRGQPQHF

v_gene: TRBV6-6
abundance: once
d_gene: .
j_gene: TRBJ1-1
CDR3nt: TGTGCCAGCAGTAAATCCGACGGCACTGAAGCTTTCTTT
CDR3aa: CASSKSDGTEAFF

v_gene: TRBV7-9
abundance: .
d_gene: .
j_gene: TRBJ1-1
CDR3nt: TGTGCCAGCAGCCCTATTGACGCGGTTGAAGCTTTCTTT
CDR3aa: CASSPIDAVEAFF

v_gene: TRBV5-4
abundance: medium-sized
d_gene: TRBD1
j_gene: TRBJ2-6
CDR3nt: TGTGCCAGCAGCTTGGGCCAGGGGGCTTCTATTGGGGCCAACGTCCTGACTTTC
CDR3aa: CASSLGQGASIGANVLTF

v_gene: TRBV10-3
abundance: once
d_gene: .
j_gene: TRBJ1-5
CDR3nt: TGTGCCTCGGGGGAGATGAGCAATCAGCCCCAGCATTTT
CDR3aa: CASGEMSNQPQHF

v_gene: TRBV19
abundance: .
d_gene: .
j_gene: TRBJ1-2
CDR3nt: TGTGCCAGTAGTTTCACAGTCGGCTCTAACTATGGCTACACCTTC
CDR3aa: CASSFTVGSNYGYTF

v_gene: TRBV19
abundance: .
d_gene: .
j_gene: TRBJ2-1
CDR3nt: TGTGCCAGTAGTACCACTCGCTCCCTCCCAAACAATGAGCAGTTCTTC
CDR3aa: CASSTTRSLPNNEQFF

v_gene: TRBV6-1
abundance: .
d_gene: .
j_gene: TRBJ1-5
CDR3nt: TGTGCCAGCAGTGCCGAAGTATATCCCAATCAGCCCCAGCATTTT
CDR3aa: CASSAEVYPNQPQHF

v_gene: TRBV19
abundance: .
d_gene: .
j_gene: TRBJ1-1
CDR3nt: TGTGCCAGTAGTATCCAGGAGGCGAGTGGGACTTTCTTT
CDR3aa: CASSIQEASGTFF

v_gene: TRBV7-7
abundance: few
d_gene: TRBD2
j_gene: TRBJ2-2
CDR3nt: TGTGCCAGCAGCTCAAGCGGGGGGGCCAACGGGGAGCTGTTTTTT
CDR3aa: CASSSSGGANGELFF

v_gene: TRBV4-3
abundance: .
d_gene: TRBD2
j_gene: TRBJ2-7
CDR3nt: TGCGCCAGCAGCCAAGGGGTTAGCGGGAACCACGAGCAGTACTTC
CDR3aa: CASSQGVSGNHEQYF

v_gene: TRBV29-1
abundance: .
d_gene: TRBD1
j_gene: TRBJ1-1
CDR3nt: TGCAGCGCCAGGACAGGGGGCACTGAAGCTTTCTTT
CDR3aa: CSARTGGTEAFF